Below are 21 T cell receptor beta chains sequenced from a single sample in a study of early T cells in non-severe SARS-CoV-2 infection. TCRdb processed the 5' RACE reads anew with MiXCR; each CDR3 protein has one entry. The top ten clones hold over 1.3% of a sample with around 20,000 distinct CDR3 sequences, roughly 4% of them seen once. Material for sequencing was whole blood. These receptors came from an adult who was a healthcare worker with PCR-confirmed SARS-CoV-2 infection or an uninfected control (not recorded which).

This clonotype was observed at least ten times. This chain uses TRBV7-6 with TRBJ2-1; weak D call: TRBD2 (5 bases). Trimming took 1 base from V and 9 from J, leaving 10 bases between them. Per the germline V gene, CDR1 is SGHVS and CDR2 is FNYEAQ. The CDR3 loop spans 13 amino acids. The CDR3 bases are TGTGCCAGCAGCTTAGGGGGAGAGCGTGAGCAGTTCTTC. Protein sequence: CASSLGGEREQFF. The full variable domain, with the rest looked up from reference TRBV7-6 and TRBJ2-1, is GAGVSQSPRYKVTKRGQDVALRCDPISGHVSLYWYRQALGQGPEFLTYFNYEAQQDKSGLPNDRFSAERPEGSISTLTIQRTEQRDSAMYRCASSLGGEREQFFGPGTRLTVL.

The sample holds a few counts of this clonotype. Written as DNA, the CDR3 is TGTGCCAGCAGCTCGCCGGGACAGCAATATGAAAAACTGTTTTTT. It specifies CASSSPGQQYEKLFF. V usage is TRBV7-6 and J usage is TRBJ1-4; 7 positions match TRBD1. The V and J ends lost 4 bases and 6 bases, in that order; junction bases with no gene match: 8. Looked up from germline, CDR1 is SGHVS and CDR2 is FNYEAQ. The CDR3 consists of 15 residues.

This clonotype was seen ten or more times. The chain combines TRBV7-6 with TRBJ2-5, with 8 bases aligning to TRBD1. CDR1 SGHVS and CDR2 FNYEAQ come from the germline V gene. This CDR3 is built from 16 residues. Germline trimming cut 2 bases from V and 2 bases from J; bases unmatched to any gene: 7. The DNA of the CDR3 is TGTGCCAGCAGCTTAAACACAGGGGGAGGTCAAGAGACCCAGTACTTC. It is translated as CASSLNTGGGQETQYF.

The chain couples TRBV18 to TRBJ2-7; 11 nucleotides align to TRBD2. The CDR3 is 16 amino acids. The V segment lost 3 bases and the J segment 0 bases; nucleotides outside the gene matches: 4. Germline CDR1 is KGHSH and CDR2 is LQKENI. The CDR3 sequence is CASSPLAGGPSYEQYF. The DNA for the CDR3 is TGTGCCAGCTCACCGTTAGCGGGGGGGCCCTCCTACGAGCAGTACTTC.

The J gene is TRBJ2-1, the V gene TRBV10-3; D not certain. Per the germline V gene, CDR1 is ENHRY and CDR2 is SYGVKD. This CDR3 is built from 14 residues. Trimming pared 4 bases from V and 0 bases from J, leaving 7 bases between. CDR3 loop: CAISVKSSYNEQFF. Written as DNA, the CDR3 is TGTGCCATCAGTGTTAAGAGCTCCTACAATGAGCAGTTCTTC.

In its sample, this clonotype was seen a few times. CDR3 amino acids: CASSFAGTYGYTF. The CDR3 DNA reads as TGTGCCAGCAGTTTTGCGGGGACCTATGGCTACACCTTC. The chain employs TRBV12-3 or TRBV12-4 and TRBJ1-2, with D maybe TRBD1 (5 bases). V shed 3 bases and J shed 4 bases, with 9 bases lying between them. This CDR3 region has 13 residues.

This sequence joins TRBV7-9 and TRBJ2-3; D gene ambiguous. V was clipped by 4 bases and J by 6 bases, with 8 bases between them. CDR1 and CDR2 from the germline V gene are SEHNR and FQNEAQ (reference sequence). The CDR3 contains 12 residues. In DNA form, the CDR3 reads TGTGCCAGCAGCTATTTACAGGATACGCAGTATTTT. Amino acids: CASSYLQDTQYF.

This clonotype was detected only a few times. V gene TRBV28 combines with J gene TRBJ2-7, with a tentative D call TRBD1 (5 bases). V lost 5 bases, J lost 2 bases, and 13 bases lay in between. The germline V gene has CDR1 MDHEN and CDR2 SYDVKM. This CDR3 region has 14 residues. CDR3 bases: TGTGCCAGCAGTCCGGTGGGGCCAGCCTACGAGCAGTACTTC. Translation: CASSPVGPAYEQYF.

This clonotype occurred many times. The rearrangement joins TRBV12-3 or TRBV12-4 to TRBJ2-3, with 7 positions matching TRBD2. With V trimmed by 2 bases and J by 6 bases, 5 bases remained unmatched. The CDR3 loop spans 14 amino acids. For the CDR3, the DNA is TGTGCCAGCAGTTTATCGGGGGGAGGCGATACGCAGTATTTT. Translating gives CASSLSGGGDTQYF.

This clonotype was counted ten times or more. The chain joins TRBV12-3 or TRBV12-4 to TRBJ2-6; TRBD1 aligns across 8 bases. The trim removed 6 bases at V and 0 bases at J, leaving 13 bases unmatched. This CDR3 is 19 amino acids long. CDR3 loop: CASSSERTGPHSGANVLTF. The DNA of the CDR3 is TGTGCCAGCAGCAGCGAGAGGACAGGGCCTCACTCTGGGGCCAACGTCCTGACTTTC.

There are many counts of this clonotype. This chain uses TRBV2 with TRBJ1-1; 7 bases agree with TRBD1. The germline V gene has CDR1 SNHLY and CDR2 FYNNEI. Trimming removed 6 bases from V and 6 bases from J; junction bases left unmatched: 10. This CDR3 contains 14 residues. This CDR3 reads CASREQGPQPEAFF. In nucleotides, the CDR3 is TGTGCCAGCAGGGAACAGGGGCCGCAACCTGAAGCTTTCTTT.

In its sample, this clonotype was seen a few times. The chain links TRBV14 to TRBJ1-1, with D perhaps matching TRBD1 (6 bases). The CDR3 loop spans 15 amino acids. V was pared by 0 bases and J by 11 bases, with 19 bases between. Germline assignment: CDR1 SGHDN and CDR2 FVKESK. CDR3 sequence reads: CASSQELGAVKGAFF. For the CDR3, the DNA is TGTGCCAGCAGCCAAGAATTGGGGGCCGTGAAAGGTGCTTTCTTT.

Many counts were recorded for this clonotype. V gene TRBV7-9 combines with J gene TRBJ2-7, with D possibly being TRBD1 (5 bases). This CDR3 is 14 amino acids long. Trimming removed 5 bases at V and 4 bases at J, with 15 bases between. Germline CDR1 SEHNR, CDR2 FQNEAQ (reference sequence). CDR3 in DNA: TGTGCCAGCAGCCCCACTGGACATACTTACGAGCAGTACTTC. This sequence encodes CASSPTGHTYEQYF.

This clonotype came up many times. The V call is TRBV5-6, the J call TRBJ1-6; the D gene is possibly TRBD1 (5 bases). Looked up from germline, CDR1 is SGHDT and CDR2 is YYEEEE. V lost 4 bases to trimming and J lost 8 bases, with 16 bases between them. The CDR3 sequence is 15 residues long. The CDR3 is CASSGLDTVYSPLHF. The DNA for the CDR3 is TGTGCCAGCAGCGGGCTGGACACGGTTTATTCACCCCTCCACTTT.

This clonotype appeared a few times. The chain carries TRBV29-1 and TRBJ1-4; maybe TRBD1 (5 bases). The CDR3 runs 14 residues. Per the germline V gene, CDR1 is SQVTM and CDR2 is ANQGSEA. V dropped 6 bases and J dropped 6 bases, with 17 bases sitting between them. The CDR3 region has the DNA TGCAGCGTGACTGGCGGGGCCGGGGATGAAAAACTGTTTTTT. Its protein is CSVTGGAGDEKLFF.

V usage is TRBV27 and J usage is TRBJ2-7; 11 bases are a match to TRBD1. The V gene's germline CDR1 is MNHEY and CDR2 SMNVEV (reference sequence). CDR3 length: 13 amino acids. V was pared by 6 bases and J by 4 bases, with 2 bases of the junction left unmatched. The CDR3 is CASRRDRGYEQYF. The CDR3 nucleotides are TGTGCCAGCAGGCGGGACAGGGGGTACGAGCAGTACTTC.

This clonotype was observed at least ten times. The chain joins TRBV20-1 to TRBJ1-6; a weak D match, TRBD1 (5 bases). The ends were cut back, 0 bases at V and 9 bases at J, with 12 bases in the middle. Germline V lookup: CDR1 DFQATT, CDR2 SNEGSKA (reference sequence). This CDR3 region has 14 residues. DNA of the CDR3: TGCAGTGCTAGAGATCAGGGTCTCGGTTCACCCCTCCACTTT. It translates to CSARDQGLGSPLHF.

This clonotype has ten or more counts. CDR3 sequence reads: CAIRGGTGAYGYTF. In DNA form, the CDR3 reads TGTGCCATCAGAGGGGGGACAGGAGCTTATGGCTACACCTTC. The chain carries TRBV10-3 and TRBJ1-2; 8 nucleotides align to TRBD1. The CDR3 totals 14 residues. Trimming at V came to 6 bases and at J to 5 bases, leaving 8 bases not matched to a gene. Germline loops: CDR1 ENHRY, CDR2 SYGVKD.

This clonotype was recorded many times. The junction differs from germline at one of its ends, possibly a read error. The chain is built from TRBV7-7 and TRBJ2-1; possibly TRBD2 for D (5 bases). The germline V gene has CDR1 SSHAT and CDR2 FNYEAQ (reference sequence). The CDR3 contains 15 residues. This chain's CDR3 is CASSPLPPAGNEQFF. DNA of the CDR3: TGTGCTAGCAGCCCTCTTCCCCCCGCGGGTAATGAGCAGTTCTTC.

This clonotype was seen many times. The genes are TRBV7-2 and TRBJ1-6; D gene unclear. This CDR3 comprises 12 residues. Germline loops: CDR1 SGHTA, CDR2 FQGNSA. The V end was cut by 5 bases, the J end by 7 bases, with 6 bases between. Here the CDR3 DNA reads TGTGCCAGCAGCGCCCTAAATTCACCCCTCCACTTT. The encoded protein is CASSALNSPLHF.

This clonotype was counted ten times or more. V is TRBV7-2 and J is TRBJ1-2; 8 nucleotides agree with TRBD1. Looked up from germline, CDR1 is SGHTA and CDR2 is FQGNSA. This CDR3 is built from 13 residues. Trimming at V came to 5 bases and at J to 4 bases, leaving 3 bases not matched to a gene. CDR3 region: CASSKDRGYGYTF. CDR3 sequence (DNA): TGTGCCAGCAGCAAAGACAGGGGCTATGGCTACACCTTC.